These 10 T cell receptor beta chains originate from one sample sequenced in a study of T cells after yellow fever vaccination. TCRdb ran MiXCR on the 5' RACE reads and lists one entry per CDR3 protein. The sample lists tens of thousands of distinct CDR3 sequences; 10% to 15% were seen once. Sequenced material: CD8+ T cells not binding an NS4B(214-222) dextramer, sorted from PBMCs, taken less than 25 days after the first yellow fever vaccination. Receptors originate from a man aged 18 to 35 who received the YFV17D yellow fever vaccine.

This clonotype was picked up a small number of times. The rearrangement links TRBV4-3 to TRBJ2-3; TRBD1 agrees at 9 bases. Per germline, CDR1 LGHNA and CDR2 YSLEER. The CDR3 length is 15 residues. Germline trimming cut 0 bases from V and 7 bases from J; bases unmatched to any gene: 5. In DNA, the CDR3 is TGCGCCAGCAGCCAAGAGCGGACAGGGGAATATACGCAGTATTTT. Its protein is CASSQERTGEYTQYF.

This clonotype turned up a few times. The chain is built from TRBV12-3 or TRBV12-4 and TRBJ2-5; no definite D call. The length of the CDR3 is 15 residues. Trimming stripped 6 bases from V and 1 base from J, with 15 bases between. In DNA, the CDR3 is TGTGCCAGCAGCACCCCCCTATTGGGCCAAGAGACCCAGTACTTC. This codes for CASSTPLLGQETQYF.

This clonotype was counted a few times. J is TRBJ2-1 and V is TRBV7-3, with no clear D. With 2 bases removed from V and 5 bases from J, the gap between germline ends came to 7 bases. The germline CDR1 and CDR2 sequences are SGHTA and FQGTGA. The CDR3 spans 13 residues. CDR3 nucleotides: TGTGCCAGCAGCTTAGACGCAGACAATGAGCAGTTCTTC. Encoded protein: CASSLDADNEQFF. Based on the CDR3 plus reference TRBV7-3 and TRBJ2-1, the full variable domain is GAGVSQTPSNKVTEKGKYVELRCDPISGHTALYWYRQSLGQGPEFLIYFQGTGAADDSGLPNDRFFAVRPEGSVSTLKIQRTERGDSAVYLCASSLDADNEQFFGPGTRLTVL.

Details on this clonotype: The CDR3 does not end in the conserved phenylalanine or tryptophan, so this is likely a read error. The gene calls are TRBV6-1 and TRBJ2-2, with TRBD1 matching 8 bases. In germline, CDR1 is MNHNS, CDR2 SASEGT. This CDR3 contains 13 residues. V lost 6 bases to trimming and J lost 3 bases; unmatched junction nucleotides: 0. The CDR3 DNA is TGTGCCAGCAGGGACAGGGACACCGGGGAGCTGTTTTAT. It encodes CASRDRDTGELFY.

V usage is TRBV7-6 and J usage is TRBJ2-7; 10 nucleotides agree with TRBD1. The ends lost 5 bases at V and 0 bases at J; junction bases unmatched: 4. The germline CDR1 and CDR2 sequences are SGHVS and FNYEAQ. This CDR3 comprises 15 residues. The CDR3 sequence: CASSPGTGVSYEQYF. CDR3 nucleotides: TGTGCCAGCAGCCCTGGGACAGGGGTCTCCTACGAGCAGTACTTC.

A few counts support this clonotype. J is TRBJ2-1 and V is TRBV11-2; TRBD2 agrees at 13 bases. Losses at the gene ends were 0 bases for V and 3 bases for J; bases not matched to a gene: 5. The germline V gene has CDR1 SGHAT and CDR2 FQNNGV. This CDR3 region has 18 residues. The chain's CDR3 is CASSLDQLAGGIYNEQFF. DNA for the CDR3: TGTGCCAGCAGCTTAGATCAACTAGCGGGGGGGATCTACAATGAGCAGTTCTTC.

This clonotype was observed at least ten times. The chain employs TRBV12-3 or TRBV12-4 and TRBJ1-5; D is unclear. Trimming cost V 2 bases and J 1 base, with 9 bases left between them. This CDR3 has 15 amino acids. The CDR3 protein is CASSLFAYSNQPQHF. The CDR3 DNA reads TGTGCCAGCAGTTTATTTGCCTACAGCAATCAGCCCCAGCATTTT.

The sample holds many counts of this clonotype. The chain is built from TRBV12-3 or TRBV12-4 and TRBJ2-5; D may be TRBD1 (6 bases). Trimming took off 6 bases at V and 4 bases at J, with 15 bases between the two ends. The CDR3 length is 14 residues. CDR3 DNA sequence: TGTGCCAGCAGGCGTTTGTCGGACAGAGAGACCCAGTACTTC. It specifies CASRRLSDRETQYF.

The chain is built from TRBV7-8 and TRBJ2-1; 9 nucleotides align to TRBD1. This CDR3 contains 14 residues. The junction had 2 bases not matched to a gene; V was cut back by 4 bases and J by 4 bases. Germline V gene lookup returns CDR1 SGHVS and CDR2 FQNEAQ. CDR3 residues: CASSSGQGYNEQFF. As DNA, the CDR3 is TGTGCCAGCAGCTCCGGACAGGGGTACAATGAGCAGTTCTTC.

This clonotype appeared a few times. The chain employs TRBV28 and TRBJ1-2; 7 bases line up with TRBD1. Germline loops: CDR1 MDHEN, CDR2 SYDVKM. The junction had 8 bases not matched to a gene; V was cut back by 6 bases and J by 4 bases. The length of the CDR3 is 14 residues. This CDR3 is CASRDREGFYGYTF. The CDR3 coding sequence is TGTGCCAGCAGAGACAGGGAAGGGTTCTATGGCTACACCTTC.